Below, 28 T cell receptor beta chains from the same sample are listed, as sequenced in a study of graft-versus-host responses after intestinal transplantation. The protocol was immunoSEQ multiplex PCR, while the TCRdb copy is restricted to in-frame clones and leaves out a portion. The sample has under 75,000 clones, around 86% seen once. Graft-derived tissue was subjected to processing to liberate intraepithelial and lamina propria lymphocytes. Sequenced material: ileum tissue, taken 357 days after transplant. The receptors come from a human patient who received an intestinal transplant, so some T cells may come from the graft donor.

This chain uses TRBV4-1 with TRBJ2-5; TRBD2 matches 11 bases. The CDR3 runs to 18 residues. Germline-derived CDR1 and CDR2 are MGHRA and YSYEKL. After removal of 1 base from V and 3 bases from J, the junction contained 10 bases not matched to a gene. CDR3 loop: CASSQVRVGGLAEETQYF. The CDR3 DNA is TGCGCCAGCAGCCAAGTGAGGGTAGGGGGACTAGCGGAAGAGACCCAGTACTTC.

Concerning this clone itself: One end of the junction is discordant with germline, which a read error may explain. This chain's CDR3 is CASSVAGLAWAQETQYF. CDR3 nucleotides: TGTGCCAGCAGCGTAGCGGGACTAGCTTGGGCGCAAGAGACCCAGTACTTC. The rearrangement links TRBV7-2 to TRBJ2-5, with 9 bases that match TRBD2. Germline-derived CDR1 and CDR2 are SGHTA and FQGNSA. This CDR3 contains 17 residues.

This chain connects TRBV6-5 to TRBJ2-7; TRBD1 agrees at 9 bases. V was pared by 0 bases and J by 5 bases, with 5 bases of the junction left unmatched. The germline V gene has CDR1 MNHEY and CDR2 SVGAGI. This CDR3 is built from 15 residues. CDR3 coding DNA: TGTGCCAGCAGTTACTCCGGGACAGGGCCCAACGAGCAGTACTTC. Translation gives CASSYSGTGPNEQYF.

V gene TRBV7-3 combines with J gene TRBJ1-1; tentative D call: TRBD1 (5 bases). CDR3 length: 14 amino acids. V shed 5 bases and J shed 4 bases, with 14 bases lying between them. Looked up from germline, CDR1 is SGHTA and CDR2 is FQGTGA. CDR3 DNA: TGTGCCAGCAGCCCCATCCAGGGTCGCACTGAAGCTTTCTTT. The encoded protein is CASSPIQGRTEAFF. Filled out from reference TRBV7-3 and TRBJ1-1, the complete variable domain reads GAGVSQTPSNKVTEKGKYVELRCDPISGHTALYWYRQSLGQGPEFLIYFQGTGAADDSGLPNDRFFAVRPEGSVSTLKIQRTERGDSAVYLCASSPIQGRTEAFFGQGTRLTVV.

The gene calls are TRBV6-1 and TRBJ1-1, with no clear D. Germline V lookup: CDR1 MNHNS, CDR2 SASEGT. V was cut by 1 base and J by 0 bases, with 12 bases left in between. The CDR3 runs 16 residues. The CDR3 nucleotides read TGTGCCAGCAGTGAAGAAATACAGCCGATGAACACTGAAGCTTTCTTT. Its translation: CASSEEIQPMNTEAFF.

This clone occurred a few times. The rearrangement uses TRBV6-7 and TRBJ2-7; TRBD2 matches at 15 bases. TRBV6-7 has ORF status, its function being uncertain. CDR3 length equals 22 residues. Trimming cost V 4 bases and J 6 bases; bases outside gene matches: 25. The CDR3 DNA reads as TGTGCCAGCAGTTGGTCAGGGCCCGGACTAGCGGGAGGGCCAGTAGATTCAAGCGAGCAGTACTTC. This codes for CASSWSGPGLAGGPVDSSEQYF.

The genes are TRBV13 and TRBJ2-6, with D uncertain. The CDR3 totals 16 residues. Deletions cut 5 bases from V and 2 bases from J, with 13 bases between. CDR1 and CDR2 (germline): PRHDT, FYEKMQ (reference sequence). This CDR3 is CASSATLGPGANVLTF. The CDR3 bases are TGTGCCAGCAGCGCCACCCTAGGGCCTGGGGCCAACGTCCTGACTTTC.

J is TRBJ2-7 and V is TRBV5-1; D perhaps matches TRBD2 (6 bases). Deletions cut 3 bases from V and 2 bases from J, with 12 bases between. The CDR3 is made up of 14 amino acids. Per the germline V gene, CDR1 is SGHRS and CDR2 is YFSETQ. The CDR3 here is CASSWTGDPYEQYF. The DNA of the CDR3 is TGCGCCAGCAGCTGGACGGGGGACCCCTACGAGCAGTACTTC.

This clone has a single count. The chain has TRBV19 and TRBJ1-1; D gene ambiguous. This CDR3 is built from 14 residues. V shed 3 bases and J shed 5 bases, with 13 bases lying between them. Germline CDR1 is LNHDA and CDR2 is SQIVND (reference sequence). The CDR3: CASSIAPIGTEAFF. CDR3 in DNA: TGTGCCAGTAGTATCGCCCCTATTGGGACTGAAGCTTTCTTT.

This chain connects TRBV5-4 to TRBJ2-3, with 9 bases aligning to TRBD2. Germline assignment: CDR1 SGHNT and CDR2 YYREEE (reference sequence). CDR3 length equals 18 residues. V shed 1 base, J shed 0 bases, and the junction held 9 bases outside the gene matches. CDR3 DNA sequence: TGTGCCAGCAGCTTGCGAGCGGGGGGCCCCATTAGCACAGATACGCAGTATTTT. It encodes CASSLRAGGPISTDTQYF.

The rearrangement uses TRBV14 and TRBJ1-1, with TRBD1 as a possible D gene (5 bases). The V gene lost 1 base and the J gene lost 4 bases, with 13 bases spanning the gap. The CDR3 is 15 amino acids. Looked up from germline, CDR1 is SGHDN and CDR2 is FVKESK. CDR3: CASSQGWQGVTEAFF. CDR3 DNA: TGTGCCAGCAGCCAAGGTTGGCAGGGTGTCACTGAAGCTTTCTTT.

The V gene is TRBV6-6, the J gene TRBJ2-2; TRBD1 aligns across 7 bases. This CDR3 is 14 amino acids long. Germline assignment: CDR1 MNHNY and CDR2 SVGAGI (reference sequence). J was trimmed by 4 bases and V by 6 bases; bases with no gene match: 5. The CDR3 DNA reads TGTGCCAGCAGGCCAGGGGGATTCACCGGGGAGCTGTTTTTT. This translates into CASRPGGFTGELFF.

The V gene is TRBV9, the J gene TRBJ2-3, with 9 bases fitting TRBD1. V lost 5 bases, J lost 4 bases, and 2 bases stayed unmatched. Germline assignment: CDR1 SGDLS and CDR2 YYNGEE. CDR3 size: 13 residues. The CDR3 reads CASSGQGPDTQYF. CDR3 nucleotide sequence: TGTGCCAGCAGTGGACAGGGGCCAGATACGCAGTATTTT.

The V call is TRBV29-1, the J call TRBJ1-5; D remains ambiguous. V gave up 4 bases and J gave up 1 base, with 5 bases separating them. CDR1 is SQVTM, CDR2 ANQGSEA, per germline. CDR3 length: 12 amino acids. This chain's CDR3 is CSVGGSNQPQHF. Here the CDR3 DNA reads TGCAGCGTTGGTGGGAGCAATCAGCCCCAGCATTTT. The complete variable domain, with remaining parts taken from reference TRBV29-1 and TRBJ1-5, reads SAVISQKPSRDICQRGTSLTIQCQVDSQVTMMFWYRQQPGQSLTLIATANQGSEATYESGFVIDKFPISRPNLTFSTLTVSNMSPEDSSIYLCSVGGSNQPQHFGDGTRLSIL.

The gene calls are TRBV6-1 and TRBJ2-3; possible D gene TRBD2, 6 bases. This CDR3 is 13 amino acids long. CDR1 is MNHNS and CDR2 is SASEGT in the germline V gene. V was shortened by 10 bases and J by 1 base, with 12 bases between the two germline ends. The CDR3 DNA reads TGTGCCACCGAGTCTAGCGGCACAGATACGCAGTATTTT. Protein: CATESSGTDTQYF.

V and J are TRBV29-1 and TRBJ2-1; 10 bases agree with TRBD1. V lost 6 bases and J lost 6; bases outside the gene matches: 2. Looked up from germline, CDR1 is SQVTM and CDR2 is ANQGSEA. The CDR3 is 12 amino acids. The CDR3 DNA reads TGCAGCGTACGACAGGGGGCCAATGAGCAGTTCTTC. Translating it yields CSVRQGANEQFF.

The V gene is TRBV5-1, the J gene TRBJ2-3, with D possibly matching TRBD2 (6 bases). Germline lookup yields CDR1 SGHRS and CDR2 YFSETQ. The CDR3 is made up of 18 amino acids. V lost 4 bases and J lost 4, with 25 bases in between. CDR3 region: CASSDPKGWGLKPDTQYF. CDR3 nucleotides: TGCGCCAGCAGCGACCCTAAGGGGTGGGGACTTAAGCCAGATACGCAGTATTTT.

V is TRBV6-5 and J is TRBJ1-5, with D possibly matching TRBD1 (6 bases). Trimming removed 2 bases at V and 7 bases at J, with 15 bases between. The CDR3 is 15 amino acids. In germline, CDR1 is MNHEY, CDR2 SVGAGI. CDR3 protein: CASSYAGGAGQPQHF. The DNA of the CDR3 is TGTGCCAGCAGTTACGCCGGGGGCGCGGGGCAGCCCCAGCATTTT.

This chain joins TRBV6-5 and TRBJ2-3; the D is unclear. Germline loops: CDR1 MNHEY, CDR2 SVGAGI. The germline V and J ends were trimmed by 5 bases and 2 bases, with 8 bases remaining between them. The CDR3 contains 13 residues. CDR3 sequence reads: CASSPLFTDTQYF. Here the CDR3 DNA reads TGTGCCAGCAGTCCACTTTTCACAGATACGCAGTATTTT.

The rearrangement uses TRBV2 and TRBJ1-4; D possibly corresponds to TRBD1 (5 bases). This CDR3 contains 15 residues. Trimming left V 4 bases short and J 6 bases short, with 15 bases between. Germline V gene lookup returns CDR1 SNHLY and CDR2 FYNNEI. The CDR3 DNA reads as TGTGCCAGCAGTGTCCCTCCAGGGATGGATGAAAAACTGTTTTTT. Translating it yields CASSVPPGMDEKLFF.

V and J are TRBV10-3 and TRBJ1-5, with D tentatively TRBD1 (6 bases). V was trimmed by 3 bases and J by 5 bases, leaving 14 bases between them. The CDR3 totals 15 residues. CDR1 ENHRY and CDR2 SYGVKD come from the germline V gene. The CDR3 loop reads CAISEGRGPHQPQHF. CDR3 DNA: TGTGCCATCAGTGAAGGCAGGGGCCCCCATCAGCCCCAGCATTTT.

The gene calls are TRBV5-1 and TRBJ2-5; the match to TRBD2 covers 8 bases. The V gene's germline CDR1 is SGHRS and CDR2 YFSETQ. The junction had 4 bases not matched to a gene; V was cut back by 4 bases and J by 5 bases. The CDR3 loop spans 13 amino acids. The CDR3 nucleotides are TGCGCCAGCAGCCCGCGGGGGGACGAGACCCAGTACTTC. Translation: CASSPRGDETQYF.

This chain joins TRBV13 and TRBJ1-5; TRBD1 might be the D (5 bases). This CDR3 has 14 amino acids. Germline values: CDR1 PRHDT, CDR2 FYEKMQ (reference sequence). V was shortened by 0 bases and J by 5 bases, with 8 bases between the two germline ends. CDR3 sequence: CASSLGGGDQPQHF. In DNA form, the CDR3 reads TGTGCCAGCAGCTTAGGGGGGGGTGATCAGCCCCAGCATTTT.

V gene TRBV2 combines with J gene TRBJ1-2; perhaps TRBD1 as D (5 bases). V was trimmed by 8 bases and J by 3 bases, leaving 10 bases between them. The CDR3 loop spans 12 amino acids. From germline, CDR1 is SNHLY and CDR2 FYNNEI. CDR3: CASDLGDYGYTF. CDR3 sequence (DNA): TGTGCCAGCGATCTAGGGGACTATGGCTACACCTTC.

The V gene is TRBV4-1, the J gene TRBJ2-7; TRBD2 matches 8 bases. Per the germline V gene, CDR1 is MGHRA and CDR2 is YSYEKL. J was trimmed by 0 bases and V by 3 bases; bases with no gene match: 7. CDR3 length: 16 residues. The CDR3 loop reads CASSQQLAVSSYEQYF. CDR3 nucleotides: TGCGCCAGCAGCCAGCAACTAGCGGTTAGCTCCTACGAGCAGTACTTC.

J is TRBJ1-5 and V is TRBV2; D unclear. Germline V gene sequence: CDR1 SNHLY, CDR2 FYNNEI. This CDR3 is 14 amino acids long. Trimming removed 1 base from V and 5 bases from J, with 9 bases in between. As DNA, the CDR3 is TGTGCCAGCAGTGAAGGGGATTGGTATCAGCCCCAGCATTTT. Protein: CASSEGDWYQPQHF.

This clone was detected only a few times. J is TRBJ1-3 and V is TRBV7-9; D unclear. CDR1 SEHNR and CDR2 FQNEAQ come from the germline V gene (reference sequence). The CDR3 consists of 15 residues. Trimming cost V 2 bases and J 4 bases, with 12 bases left between them. DNA of the CDR3: TGTGCCAGCAGCTTAAAGCAAATTTTCGGAAACACCATATATTTT. Residues: CASSLKQIFGNTIYF. Full variable domain (remainder filled in from reference TRBV7-9 and TRBJ1-3): DTGVSQNPRHKITKRGQNVTFRCDPISEHNRLYWYRQTLGQGPEFLTYFQNEAQLEKSRLLSDRFSAERPKGSFSTLEIQRTEQGDSAMYLCASSLKQIFGNTIYFGEGSWLTVV.

The V call is TRBV28, the J call TRBJ1-4, with a possible D match to TRBD1 (5 bases). The CDR3 length is 17 residues. With 6 bases removed from V and 0 bases from J, the gap between germline ends came to 17 bases. The germline gives CDR1 MDHEN, CDR2 SYDVKM. CDR3 nucleotides: TGTGCCAGCAGGACCCTTACAGCGGGGCCAACTAATGAAAAACTGTTTTTT. It encodes CASRTLTAGPTNEKLFF.